This T cell receptor beta chain was recorded in a study of cytomegalovirus exposure and HLA in healthy donors. Whole-study results and caveats: Through in vitro validation, a few CMV-associated chains were shown to be specific for CMV antigens. Most likely, a cluster of highly shared sequence variants arose as a sequencing artifact. Fewer N-insertions than the approximately 610-donor mean were reportedly shown by an Asian-associated ancestry cluster in a later analysis. Published work reported that the classifier diagnosed cytomegalovirus status with high specificity and sensitivity.

13 Jbeta primers and 60 Vbeta primers were used for the PCR. TCRdb keeps only in-frame clones here, not all; method: immunoSEQ multiplex PCR. The sample lists roughly 100,000 clones; over 75% were seen once. Between the trimmed V and J ends, which lost 0 bases and 6 bases, there was a span of 17 bases. This CDR3 contains 16 residues. From germline, CDR1 is LNHNV and CDR2 YYDKDF (reference sequence). Regarding this clone: Its antigen is not identified.

The source of this sequence is a woman younger than 30 in good health and CMV-seropositive. The chain uses TRBV15 and TRBJ2-5; TRBD2 might be the D (6 bases). Sequenced: PBMCs. The CDR3 loop reads CATSREGHLEGKTQYF. Written as DNA, the CDR3 is TGTGCCACCAGCAGAGAGGGCCACTTGGAGGGGAAGACCCAGTACTTC. The variable domain in full, with the rest retrieved from reference TRBV15 and TRBJ2-5, is DAMVIQNPRYQVTQFGKPVTLSCSQTLNHNVMYWYQQKSSQAPKLLFHYYDKDFNNEADTPDNFQSRRPNTSFCFLDIRSPGLGDTAMYLCATSREGHLEGKTQYFGPGTRLLVL.